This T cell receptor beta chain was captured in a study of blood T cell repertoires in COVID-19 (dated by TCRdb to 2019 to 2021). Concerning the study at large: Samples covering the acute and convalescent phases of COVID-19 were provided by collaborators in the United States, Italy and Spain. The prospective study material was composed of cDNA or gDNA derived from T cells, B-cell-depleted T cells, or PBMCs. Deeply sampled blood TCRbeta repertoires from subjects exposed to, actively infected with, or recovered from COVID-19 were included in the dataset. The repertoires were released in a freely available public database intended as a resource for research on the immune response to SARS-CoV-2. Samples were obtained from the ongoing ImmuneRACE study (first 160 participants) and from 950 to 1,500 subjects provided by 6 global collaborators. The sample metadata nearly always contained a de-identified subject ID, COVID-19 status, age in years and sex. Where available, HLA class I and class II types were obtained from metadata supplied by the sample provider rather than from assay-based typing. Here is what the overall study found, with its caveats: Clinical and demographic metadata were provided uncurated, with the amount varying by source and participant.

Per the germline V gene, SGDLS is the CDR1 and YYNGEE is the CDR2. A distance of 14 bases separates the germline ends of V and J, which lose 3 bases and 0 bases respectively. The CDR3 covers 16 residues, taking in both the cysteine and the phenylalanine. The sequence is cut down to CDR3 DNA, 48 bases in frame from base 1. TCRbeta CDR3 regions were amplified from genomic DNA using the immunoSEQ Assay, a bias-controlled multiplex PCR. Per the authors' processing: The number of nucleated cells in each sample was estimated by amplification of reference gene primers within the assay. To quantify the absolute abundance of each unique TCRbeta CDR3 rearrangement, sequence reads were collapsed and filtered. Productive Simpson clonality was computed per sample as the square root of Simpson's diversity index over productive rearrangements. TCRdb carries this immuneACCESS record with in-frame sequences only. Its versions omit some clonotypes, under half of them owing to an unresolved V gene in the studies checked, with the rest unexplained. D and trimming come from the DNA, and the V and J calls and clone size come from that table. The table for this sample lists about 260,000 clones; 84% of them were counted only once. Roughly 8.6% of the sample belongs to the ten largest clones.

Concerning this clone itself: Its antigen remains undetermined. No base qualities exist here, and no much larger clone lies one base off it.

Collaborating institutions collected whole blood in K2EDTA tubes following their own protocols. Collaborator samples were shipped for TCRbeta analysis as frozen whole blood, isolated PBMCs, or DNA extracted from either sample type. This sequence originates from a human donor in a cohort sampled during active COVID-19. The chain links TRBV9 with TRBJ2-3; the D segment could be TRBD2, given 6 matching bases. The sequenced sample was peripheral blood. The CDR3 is CASSAYSGASTDTQYF. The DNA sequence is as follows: TGTGCCAGCAGCGCATATAGCGGAGCAAGCACAGATACGCAGTATTTT.